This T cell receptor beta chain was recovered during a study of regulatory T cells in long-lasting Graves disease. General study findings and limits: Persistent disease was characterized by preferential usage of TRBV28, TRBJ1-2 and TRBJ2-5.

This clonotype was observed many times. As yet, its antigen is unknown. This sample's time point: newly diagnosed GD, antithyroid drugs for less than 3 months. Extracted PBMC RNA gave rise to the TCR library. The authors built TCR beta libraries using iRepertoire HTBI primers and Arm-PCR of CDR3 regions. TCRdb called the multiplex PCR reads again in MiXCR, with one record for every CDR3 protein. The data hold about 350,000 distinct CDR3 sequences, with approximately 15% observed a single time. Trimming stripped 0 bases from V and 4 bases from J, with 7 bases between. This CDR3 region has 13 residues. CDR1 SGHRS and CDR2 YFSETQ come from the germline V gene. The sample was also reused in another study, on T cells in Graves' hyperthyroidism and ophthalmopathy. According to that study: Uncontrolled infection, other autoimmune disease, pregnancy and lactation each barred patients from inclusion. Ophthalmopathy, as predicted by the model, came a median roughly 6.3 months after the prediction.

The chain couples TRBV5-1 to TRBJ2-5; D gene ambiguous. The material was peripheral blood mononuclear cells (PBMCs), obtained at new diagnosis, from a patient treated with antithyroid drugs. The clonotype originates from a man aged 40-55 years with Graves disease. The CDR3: CASSLAGLETQYF. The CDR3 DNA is TGCGCCAGCAGCTTGGCCGGGTTAGAGACCCAGTACTTC.